The source of this T cell receptor beta chain is a study of neurological immune-mediated disorders. The method for making cDNA was 5'RACE, and it used 10-nucleotide random UMIs. TCRdb re-called the 5' RACE reads with MiXCR, one entry per CDR3 protein. Here the sample spans about 55,000 distinct CDR3 sequences, around 3.5% being singletons. PBMCs numbering 2 million and stored at -80 C yielded the unsorted libraries. The CDR3 runs 12 residues. V shed 4 bases and J shed 2 bases, with 7 bases lying between them. Germline CDR1 reads DFQATT; CDR2 reads SNEGSKA (reference sequence). This clonotype was seen many times. What it recognizes is unknown. Findings and limits, study-wide: The multiple sclerosis repertoire cluster showed no association with any clinical or MRI feature. The authors stated that larger cohorts are needed. The level of TCR clonal expansion was highest in patients with HTLV-1-associated myelopathy and lowest in multiple sclerosis, where it fell below the level seen in healthy controls.

The receptor was derived from a man aged 60 to 75 with multiple sclerosis. Input material: PBMCs. The chain joins TRBV20-1 to TRBJ2-3, with D perhaps given as TRBD1 or TRBD2 (5 bases each). This CDR3 is CSATGTTDTQYF. The CDR3 DNA reads TGCAGTGCTACCGGGACCACAGATACGCAGTATTTT.